The present TCR beta chain was sequenced within a study of cytomegalovirus exposure and HLA in healthy donors. Profiling relied on immunoSEQ multiplex PCR, and the TCRdb table lists in-frame clones only, not all of them. The sample shows about 140,000 clones, approximately 86% of them seen only once. Many counts were recorded for this clone. The antigen is unknown. General study results and limits: A few chains linked to CMV were shown in vitro to be specific for CMV antigens. Cytomegalovirus status was reportedly diagnosed by the classifier with high sensitivity and specificity. There were some public TCRs occurring in many donors, but most TCR sequences were rare.

Germline CDR1 LGHNT, CDR2 FRNRAP. CDR3 length equals 16 residues. V was shortened by 0 bases and J by 1 base, with 13 bases between the two germline ends. This clonotype was obtained from a man aged 18 to 35 in good health and CMV-seropositive. The chain has TRBV12-5 and TRBJ2-7; no clear D. Sequenced input: PBMCs. CDR3 in amino acids: CASGLVPGQNSYEQYF. The CDR3 DNA reads as TGTGCTAGTGGTTTGGTACCGGGTCAGAATTCCTACGAGCAGTACTTC.